This T cell receptor beta chain originates from a study of cytomegalovirus exposure and HLA in healthy donors. The PCR employed 60 Vbeta primers together with 13 Jbeta primers. The protocol was immunoSEQ multiplex PCR, while the TCRdb copy is restricted to in-frame clones and leaves out a portion. The data contain about 120,000 clones, more than 60% of them singletons. Germline CDR1 is MNHNY and CDR2 is SVGAGI (reference sequence). CDR3 length: 15 residues. The J segment lost 9 bases and the V segment lost 4 bases, leaving 11 bases of the junction unmatched. The origin of this receptor is a female donor in good health and CMV-seronegative. This chain links TRBV6-6 with TRBJ2-1, with TRBD2 matching 8 bases. The sample consisted of PBMCs. The CDR3, as DNA: TGTGCCAGCAGTTCCGGGACTAGGCCCCTGAGTGAGCAGTTCTTC. Residues: CASSSGTRPLSEQFF.